This entry concerns a single T cell receptor beta chain. This CDR3 has 14 residues. Trimming shortened V by 0 bases and J by 7 bases, and 12 bases separated the two germline ends. Germline V CDR1 and CDR2: MGHRA, YSYEKL. Donors, healthy HIV-negative adults, lacked recent acute infections or vaccinations. Each cell subset's genomic DNA was divided evenly among several immunoSEQ plates. Method: immunoSEQ multiplex PCR; TCRdb's copy keeps in-frame clones and lacks some. The sample holds approximately 2,300,000 clones, approximately 90% seen once. The data derive from a study of shared clonotypes between healthy human individuals.

The sequencing sample was made of naive CD4+ T cells from PBMCs. Subset reported: CD45RA+ positively selected. This sequence originates from a man between 18 and 29 years old in good health. Some clones in this sample may be carry-over from other donors' samples. V usage is TRBV4-1 and J usage is TRBJ1-2; possible D gene TRBD1, 5 bases. Here the CDR3 DNA reads TGCGCCAGCAGCCAAGAACTCCGGGGGACTGGCTACACCTTC. Protein product: CASSQELRGTGYTF.